The clone carrying this T cell receptor beta chain was detected ten times or more. These data are taken from a study of regulatory T cells in long-lasting Graves disease. Study-wide context: Graves' patients diagnosed newly had used antithyroid drugs under 3 months.

CDR1 and CDR2 from the germline V gene are MNHEY and SMNVEV (reference sequence). Trimming took 6 bases from V and 3 from J; bases not matched to a gene: 10. There are 17 residues in the CDR3. Arm-PCR of CDR3 regions and iRepertoire HTBI primers were used to build TCR beta libraries. TCRdb reprocessed the multiplex PCR reads via MiXCR and lists one record per CDR3 protein. Of about 420,000 distinct CDR3 sequences listed, about 16% are singletons. Time point defined: newly diagnosed GD, antithyroid drugs for less than 3 months. The authors made the TCR library using RNA they extracted from PBMCs. Separately, the same data were catalogued under a study of T cells in Graves' hyperthyroidism and ophthalmopathy. That publication notes: Reasons for excluding patients were uncontrolled infection, other autoimmune disease, pregnancy or lactation. In the first-round RT-PCR of the TCR CDR3, the HTBI primer set was used.

This clonotype was obtained from a woman aged 18-29 years with Graves disease. The specimen comprised peripheral blood mononuclear cells (PBMCs), sampled at new diagnosis, from a patient treated with antithyroid drugs. V is TRBV27 and J is TRBJ2-1, with 11 bases that match TRBD2. Here the CDR3 DNA reads TGTGCCAGCAGCCATCCTAGCGGGAGGCCTTTCTACAATGAGCAGTTCTTC. Protein: CASSHPSGRPFYNEQFF.